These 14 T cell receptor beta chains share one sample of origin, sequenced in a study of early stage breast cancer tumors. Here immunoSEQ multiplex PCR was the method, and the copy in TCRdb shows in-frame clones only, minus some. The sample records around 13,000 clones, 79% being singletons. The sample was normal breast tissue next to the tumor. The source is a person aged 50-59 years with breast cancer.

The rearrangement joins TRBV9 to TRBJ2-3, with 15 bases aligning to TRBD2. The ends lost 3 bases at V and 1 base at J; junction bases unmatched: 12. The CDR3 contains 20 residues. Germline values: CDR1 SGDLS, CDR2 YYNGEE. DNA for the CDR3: TGTGCCAGCAGCGCACGACCGGGACTAGCGGGAGGAGTGGGCACAGATACGCAGTATTTT. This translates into CASSARPGLAGGVGTDTQYF.

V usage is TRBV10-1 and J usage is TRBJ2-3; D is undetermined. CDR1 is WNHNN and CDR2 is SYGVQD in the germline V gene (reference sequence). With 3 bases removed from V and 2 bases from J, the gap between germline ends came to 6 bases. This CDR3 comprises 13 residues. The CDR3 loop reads CASSDAATDTQYF. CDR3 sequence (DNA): TGCGCCAGCAGTGATGCAGCCACAGATACGCAGTATTTT.

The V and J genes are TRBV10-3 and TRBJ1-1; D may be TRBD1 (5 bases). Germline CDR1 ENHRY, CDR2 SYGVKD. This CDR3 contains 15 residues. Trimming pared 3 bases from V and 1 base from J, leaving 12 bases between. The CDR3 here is CAISELGTWNTEAFF. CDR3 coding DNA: TGTGCCATCAGTGAACTAGGGACCTGGAACACTGAAGCTTTCTTT.

CDR3 protein: CASSLLDRGFYNEQFF. CDR3 bases: TGTGCCAGCAGCCTCTTGGACAGGGGGTTTTACAATGAGCAGTTCTTC. The chain has TRBV14 and TRBJ2-1; 10 bases agree with TRBD1. CDR3 length: 16 amino acids. With V trimmed by 4 bases and J by 4 bases, 7 bases remained unmatched. Germline loops: CDR1 SGHDN, CDR2 FVKESK. Looking up the rest from reference TRBV14 and TRBJ2-1 gives the full variable domain: EAGVTQFPSHSVIEKGQTVTLRCDPISGHDNLYWYRRVMGKEIKFLLHFVKESKQDESGMPNNRFLAERTGGTYSTLKVQPAELEDSGVYFCASSLLDRGFYNEQFFGPGTRLTVL.

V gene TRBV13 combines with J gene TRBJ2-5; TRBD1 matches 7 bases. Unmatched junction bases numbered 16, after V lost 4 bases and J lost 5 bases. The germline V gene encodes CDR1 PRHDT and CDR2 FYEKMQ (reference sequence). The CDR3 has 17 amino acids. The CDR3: CASSSGKTRQGLETQYF. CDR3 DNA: TGTGCCAGCAGCTCCGGCAAAACAAGACAGGGTTTGGAGACCCAGTACTTC. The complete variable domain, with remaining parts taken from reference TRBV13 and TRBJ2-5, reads AAGVIQSPRHLIKEKRETATLKCYPIPRHDTVYWYQQGPGQDPQFLISFYEKMQSDKGSIPDRFSAQQFSDYHSELNMSSLELGDSALYFCASSSGKTRQGLETQYFGPGTRLLVL.

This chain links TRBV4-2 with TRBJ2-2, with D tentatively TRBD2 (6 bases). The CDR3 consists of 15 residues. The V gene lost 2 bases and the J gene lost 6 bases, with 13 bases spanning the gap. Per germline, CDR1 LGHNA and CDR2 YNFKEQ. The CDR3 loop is CASSQPGEGAGELFF. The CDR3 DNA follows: TGTGCCAGCAGCCAACCGGGAGAAGGAGCCGGGGAGCTGTTTTTT.

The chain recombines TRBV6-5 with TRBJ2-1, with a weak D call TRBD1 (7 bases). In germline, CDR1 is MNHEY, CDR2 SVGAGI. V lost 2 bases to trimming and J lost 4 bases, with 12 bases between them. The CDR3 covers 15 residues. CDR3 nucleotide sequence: TGTGCCAGCAGTTACGGAGGGGGCGTGTACAATGAGCAGTTCTTC. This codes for CASSYGGGVYNEQFF.

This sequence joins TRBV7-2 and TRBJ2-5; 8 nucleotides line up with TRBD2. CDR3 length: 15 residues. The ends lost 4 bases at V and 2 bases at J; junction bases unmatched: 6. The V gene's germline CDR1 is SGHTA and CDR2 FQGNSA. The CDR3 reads CASSSLERGQETQYF. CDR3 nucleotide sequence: TGTGCCAGCAGCTCTTTGGAGCGGGGGCAAGAGACCCAGTACTTC.

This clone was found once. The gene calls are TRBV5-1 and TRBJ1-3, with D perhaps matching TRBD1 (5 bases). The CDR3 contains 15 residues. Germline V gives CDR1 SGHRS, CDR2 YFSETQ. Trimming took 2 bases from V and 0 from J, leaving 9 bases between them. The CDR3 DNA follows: TGCGCCAGCAGCTTTGCAGGGTTCTCTGGAAACACCATATATTTT. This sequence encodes CASSFAGFSGNTIYF.

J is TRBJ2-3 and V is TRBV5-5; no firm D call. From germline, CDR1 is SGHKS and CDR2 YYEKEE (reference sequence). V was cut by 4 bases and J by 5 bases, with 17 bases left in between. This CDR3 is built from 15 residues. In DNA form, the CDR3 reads TGTGCCAGCAGCCCCCTCGGGTCCTCTGGAGATACGCAGTATTTT. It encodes CASSPLGSSGDTQYF. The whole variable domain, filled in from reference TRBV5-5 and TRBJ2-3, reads DAGVTQSPTHLIKTRGQQVTLRCSPISGHKSVSWYQQVLGQGPQFIFQYYEKEERGRGNFPDRFSARQFPNYSSELNVNALLLGDSALYLCASSPLGSSGDTQYFGPGTRLTVL.

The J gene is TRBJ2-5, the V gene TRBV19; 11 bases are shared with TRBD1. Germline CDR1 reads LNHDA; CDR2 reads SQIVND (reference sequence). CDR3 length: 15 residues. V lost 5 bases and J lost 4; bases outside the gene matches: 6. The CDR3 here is CASSSGQGVAETQYF. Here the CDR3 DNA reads TGTGCCAGTAGTTCGGGACAGGGGGTCGCAGAGACCCAGTACTTC. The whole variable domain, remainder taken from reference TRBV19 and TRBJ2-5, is DGGITQSPKYLFRKEGQNVTLSCEQNLNHDAMYWYRQDPGQGLRLIYYSQIVNDFQKGDIAEGYSVSREKKESFPLTVTSAQKNPTAFYLCASSSGQGVAETQYFGPGTRLLVL.

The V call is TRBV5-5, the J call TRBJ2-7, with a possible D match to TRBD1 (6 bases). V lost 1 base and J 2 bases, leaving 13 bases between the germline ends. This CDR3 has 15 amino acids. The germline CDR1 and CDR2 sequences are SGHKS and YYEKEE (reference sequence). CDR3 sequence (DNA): TGTGCCAGCAGCTTGAAACCGGGACAAACCTACGAGCAGTACTTC. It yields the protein CASSLKPGQTYEQYF.

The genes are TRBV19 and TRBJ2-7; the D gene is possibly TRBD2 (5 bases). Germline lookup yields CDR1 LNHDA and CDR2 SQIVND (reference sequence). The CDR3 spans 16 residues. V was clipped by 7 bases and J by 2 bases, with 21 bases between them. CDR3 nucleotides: TGTGCCAGTACTGCCCCCGGGAAGGCAAAACCCTACGAGCAGTACTTC. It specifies CASTAPGKAKPYEQYF.

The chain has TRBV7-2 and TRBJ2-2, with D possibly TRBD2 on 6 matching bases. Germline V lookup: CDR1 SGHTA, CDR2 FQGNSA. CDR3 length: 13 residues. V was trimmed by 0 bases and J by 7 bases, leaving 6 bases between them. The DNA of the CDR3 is TGTGCCAGCAGCTTAGCGGAGGGCGGGGAGCTGTTTTTT. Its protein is CASSLAEGGELFF.